The clone carrying this T cell receptor beta chain is a singleton in its sample. Its antigen is not identified. This sample is part of a study of cytomegalovirus exposure and HLA in healthy donors. Study in general: Falling in the Caucasian-associated ancestry cluster were 80% to 85% of under 450 genotyped donors. General study points: For most TCR sequences rarity was the rule, although some public TCRs occurred in many donors. Follow-up analysis seemed to connect common viral pathogens with several of the most significant clusters identified. Using the classifier, cytomegalovirus status was reportedly diagnosed with high specificity and sensitivity.

Trimming pared 0 bases from V and 1 base from J, leaving 16 bases between. Germline values: CDR1 LNHDA, CDR2 SQIVND (reference sequence). The CDR3 covers 19 residues. This PCR relied on a set of 60 Vbeta primers and 13 Jbeta primers. Using immunoSEQ multiplex PCR, the repertoire was profiled, and TCRdb retains in-frame clones only, with some absent. This sample has some 170,000 clones, with just over 70% found just once. The V gene is TRBV19, the J gene TRBJ2-6; D may be TRBD2 (5 bases). This sequence originates from a human donor in good health. Sequencing used PBMCs. In nucleotides, the CDR3 is TGTGCCAGTAGTATAGATCCGGGGTGGCCGGGTTCTGGGGCCAACGTCCTGACTTTC. Protein sequence: CASSIDPGWPGSGANVLTF.